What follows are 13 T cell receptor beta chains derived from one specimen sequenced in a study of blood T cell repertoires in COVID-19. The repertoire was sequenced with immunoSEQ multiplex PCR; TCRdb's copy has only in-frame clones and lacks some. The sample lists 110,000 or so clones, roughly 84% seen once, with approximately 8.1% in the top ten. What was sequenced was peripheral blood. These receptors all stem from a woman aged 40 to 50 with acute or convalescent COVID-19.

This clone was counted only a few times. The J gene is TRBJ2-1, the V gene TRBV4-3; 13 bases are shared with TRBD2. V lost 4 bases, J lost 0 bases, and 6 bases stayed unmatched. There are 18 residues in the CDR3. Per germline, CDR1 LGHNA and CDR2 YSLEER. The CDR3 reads CASSLGLAGASSYNEQFF. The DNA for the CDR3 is TGCGCCAGCAGCCTTGGACTAGCGGGGGCCTCCTCCTACAATGAGCAGTTCTTC.

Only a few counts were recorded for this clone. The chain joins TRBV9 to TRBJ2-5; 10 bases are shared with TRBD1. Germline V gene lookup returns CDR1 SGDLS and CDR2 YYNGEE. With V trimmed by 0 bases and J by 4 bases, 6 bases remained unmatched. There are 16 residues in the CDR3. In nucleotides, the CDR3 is TGTGCCAGCAGCGTAGCCGGCGGACAGGGGGGAGAGACCCAGTACTTC. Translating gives CASSVAGGQGGETQYF. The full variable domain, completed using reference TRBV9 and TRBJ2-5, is DSGVTQTPKHLITATGQRVTLRCSPRSGDLSVYWYQQSLDQGLQFLIQYYNGEERAKGNILERFSAQQFPDLHSELNLSSLELGDSALYFCASSVAGGQGGETQYFGPGTRLLVL.

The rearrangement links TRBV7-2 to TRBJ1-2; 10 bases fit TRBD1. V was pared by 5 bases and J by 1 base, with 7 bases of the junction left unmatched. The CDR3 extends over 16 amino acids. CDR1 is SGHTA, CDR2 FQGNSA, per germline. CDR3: CASSPRTGGYNYGYTF. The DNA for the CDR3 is TGTGCCAGCAGCCCCCGGACAGGGGGATATAACTATGGCTACACCTTC.

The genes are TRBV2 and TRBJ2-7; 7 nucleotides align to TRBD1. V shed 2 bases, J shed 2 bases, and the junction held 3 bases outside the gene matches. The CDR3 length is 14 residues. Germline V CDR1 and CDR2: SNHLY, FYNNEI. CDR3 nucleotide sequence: TGTGCCAGCAGTGAACAGGGGGAAGCCTACGAGCAGTACTTC. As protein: CASSEQGEAYEQYF.

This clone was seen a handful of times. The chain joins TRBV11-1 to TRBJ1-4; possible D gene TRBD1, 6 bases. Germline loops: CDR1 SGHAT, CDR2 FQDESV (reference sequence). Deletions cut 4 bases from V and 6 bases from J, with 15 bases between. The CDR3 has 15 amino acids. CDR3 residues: CASSSRTAPDEKLFF. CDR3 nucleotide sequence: TGTGCCAGCAGCTCGAGGACAGCCCCAGATGAAAAACTGTTTTTT. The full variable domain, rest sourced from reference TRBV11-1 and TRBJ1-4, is EAEVAQSPRYKITEKSQAVAFWCDPISGHATLYWYRQILGQGPELLVQFQDESVVDDSQLPKDRFSAERLKGVDSTLKIQPAELGDSAMYLCASSSRTAPDEKLFFGSGTQLSVL.

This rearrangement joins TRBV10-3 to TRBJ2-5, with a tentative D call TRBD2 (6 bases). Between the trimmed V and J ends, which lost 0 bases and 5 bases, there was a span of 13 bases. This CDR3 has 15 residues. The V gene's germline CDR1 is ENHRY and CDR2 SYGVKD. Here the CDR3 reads CAISESGGGPETQYF. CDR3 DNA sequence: TGTGCCATCAGTGAGTCGGGAGGAGGGCCGGAGACCCAGTACTTC.

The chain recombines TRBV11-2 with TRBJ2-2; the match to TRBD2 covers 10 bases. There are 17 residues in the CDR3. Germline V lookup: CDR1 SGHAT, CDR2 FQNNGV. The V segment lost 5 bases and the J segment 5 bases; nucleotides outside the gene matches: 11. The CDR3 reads CASSLRPSGGLTGELFF. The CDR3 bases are TGTGCCAGCAGCCTCCGACCTAGCGGGGGTTTAACCGGGGAGCTGTTTTTT.

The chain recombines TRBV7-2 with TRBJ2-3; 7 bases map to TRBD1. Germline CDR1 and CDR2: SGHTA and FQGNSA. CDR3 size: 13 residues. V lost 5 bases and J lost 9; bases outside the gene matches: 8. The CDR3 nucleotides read TGTGCCAGCAGCCAAGGGGGCTTAGGCACGCAGTATTTT. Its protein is CASSQGGLGTQYF.

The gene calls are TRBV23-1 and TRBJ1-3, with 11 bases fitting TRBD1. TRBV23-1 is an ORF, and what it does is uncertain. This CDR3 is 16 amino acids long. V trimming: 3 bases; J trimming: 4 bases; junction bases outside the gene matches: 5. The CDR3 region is CASSQPDRGPGNTIYF. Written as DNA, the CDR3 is TGCGCCAGCAGTCAGCCGGACAGGGGGCCAGGAAACACCATATATTTT.

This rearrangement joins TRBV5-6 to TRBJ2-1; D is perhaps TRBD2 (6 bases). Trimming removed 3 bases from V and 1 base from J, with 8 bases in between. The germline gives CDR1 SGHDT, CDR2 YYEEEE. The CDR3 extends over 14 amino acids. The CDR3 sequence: CASSWDLSYNEQFF. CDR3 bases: TGTGCCAGCAGCTGGGACTTGTCCTACAATGAGCAGTTCTTC.

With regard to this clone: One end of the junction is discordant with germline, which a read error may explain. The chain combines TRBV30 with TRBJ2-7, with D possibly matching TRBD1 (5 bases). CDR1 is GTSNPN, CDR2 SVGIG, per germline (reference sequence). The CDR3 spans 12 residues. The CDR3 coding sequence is TGTGCCTGGAGTGTTACAAGGGGTCAAGAGACCTTC. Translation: CAWSVTRGQETF.

The CDR3: CASSSRGRRGNTEAFF. For the CDR3, the DNA is TGTGCCAGTTCTAGTAGGGGCCGCAGGGGGAACACTGAAGCTTTCTTT. The V gene is TRBV19, the J gene TRBJ1-1, with D possibly TRBD1 on 6 matching bases. CDR1 is LNHDA, CDR2 SQIVND, per germline (reference sequence). This CDR3 has 16 residues. Trimming removed 8 bases at V and 1 base at J, with 20 bases between. The full variable domain, its missing parts supplied by reference TRBV19 and TRBJ1-1, is DGGITQSPKYLFRKEGQNVTLSCEQNLNHDAMYWYRQDPGQGLRLIYYSQIVNDFQKGDIAEGYSVSREKKESFPLTVTSAQKNPTAFYLCASSSRGRRGNTEAFFGQGTRLTVV.

The chain's CDR3 is CASSYRSGEGVTGELFF. The CDR3 region has the DNA TGCGCCAGCAGCTACCGGAGCGGGGAGGGGGTCACCGGGGAGCTGTTTTTT. The genes are TRBV5-1 and TRBJ2-2; D might be TRBD2 (7 bases). The CDR3 contains 17 residues. The V and J ends lost 3 bases and 4 bases respectively, with 19 bases between them. Germline CDR1 reads SGHRS; CDR2 reads YFSETQ.